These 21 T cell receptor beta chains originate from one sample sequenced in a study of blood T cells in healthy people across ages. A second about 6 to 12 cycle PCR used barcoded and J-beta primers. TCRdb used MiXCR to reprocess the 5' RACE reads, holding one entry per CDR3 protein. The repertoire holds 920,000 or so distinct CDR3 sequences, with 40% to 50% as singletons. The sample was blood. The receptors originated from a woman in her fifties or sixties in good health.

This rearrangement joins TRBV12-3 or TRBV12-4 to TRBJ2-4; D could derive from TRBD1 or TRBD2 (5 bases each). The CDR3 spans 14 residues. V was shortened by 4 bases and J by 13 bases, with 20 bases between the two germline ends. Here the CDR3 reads CASSSTGTHNEQYF. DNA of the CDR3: TGTGCCAGCAGTTCTACCGGGACCCACAATGAGCAGTACTTC.

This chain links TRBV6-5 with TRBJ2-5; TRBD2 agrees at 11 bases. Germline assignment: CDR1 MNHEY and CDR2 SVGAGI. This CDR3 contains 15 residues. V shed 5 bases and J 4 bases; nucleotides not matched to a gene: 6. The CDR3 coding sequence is TGTGCCAGCAGTATAGCGGGAGGGCCCTTAGAGACCCAGTACTTC. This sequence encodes CASSIAGGPLETQYF.

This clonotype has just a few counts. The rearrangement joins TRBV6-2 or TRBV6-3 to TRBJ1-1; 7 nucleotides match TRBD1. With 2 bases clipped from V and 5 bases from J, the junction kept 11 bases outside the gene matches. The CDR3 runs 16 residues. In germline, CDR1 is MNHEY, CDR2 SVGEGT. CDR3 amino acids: CASSYPLAGGVTEAFF. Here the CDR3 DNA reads TGTGCCAGCAGTTACCCTCTCGCAGGGGGGGTTACTGAAGCTTTCTTT.

CDR3 coding DNA: TGTGCCAGCAGCTCTCGACAGGGAGTCCCTAACTATGGCTACACCTTC. Protein: CASSSRQGVPNYGYTF. The chain is built from TRBV6-5 and TRBJ1-2; 7 bases line up with TRBD1. Trimming cost V 6 bases and J 0 bases; bases outside gene matches: 10. Germline CDR1 is MNHEY and CDR2 is SVGAGI. The CDR3 length is 16 residues.

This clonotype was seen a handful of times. This CDR3 reads CSVEDLVAGGKDTQYF. CDR3 coding DNA: TGCAGCGTTGAAGATCTCGTTGCGGGAGGTAAAGATACGCAGTATTTT. This sequence joins TRBV29-1 and TRBJ2-3, with 8 bases matching TRBD2. The CDR3 consists of 16 residues. After removal of 0 bases from V and 5 bases from J, the junction contained 10 bases not matched to a gene. CDR1 and CDR2 (germline): SQVTM, ANQGSEA.

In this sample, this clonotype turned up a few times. CDR3 in DNA: TGCAGCGGAACTTCCGGGACAGGGGGCACCTATGGCTACACCTTC. Its translation: CSGTSGTGGTYGYTF. V gene TRBV29-1 combines with J gene TRBJ1-2, with 12 bases matching TRBD1. The germline gives CDR1 SQVTM, CDR2 ANQGSEA. The CDR3 totals 15 residues. Trimming cost V 7 bases and J 4 bases; bases outside gene matches: 10.

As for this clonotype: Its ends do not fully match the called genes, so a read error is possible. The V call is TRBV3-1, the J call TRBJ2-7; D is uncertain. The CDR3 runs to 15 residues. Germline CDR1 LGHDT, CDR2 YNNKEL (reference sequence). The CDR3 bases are TGTGCCAACAGCGCAATTCAGGATTCCACCTACGAGCAGTACTTC. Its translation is CANSAIQDSTYEQYF.

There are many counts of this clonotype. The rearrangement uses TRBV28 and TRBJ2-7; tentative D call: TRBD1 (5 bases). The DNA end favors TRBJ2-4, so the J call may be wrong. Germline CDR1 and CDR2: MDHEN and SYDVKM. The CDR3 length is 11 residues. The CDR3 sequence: CASSLQGIQYF. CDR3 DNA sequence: TGTGCCAGCAGTTTACAGGGCATTCAGTACTTC.

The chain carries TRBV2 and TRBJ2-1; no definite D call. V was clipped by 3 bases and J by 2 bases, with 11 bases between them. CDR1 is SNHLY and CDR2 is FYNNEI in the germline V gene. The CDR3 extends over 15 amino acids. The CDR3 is CASSDEQMPYNEQFF. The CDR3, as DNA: TGTGCCAGCAGTGACGAACAGATGCCCTACAATGAGCAGTTCTTC.

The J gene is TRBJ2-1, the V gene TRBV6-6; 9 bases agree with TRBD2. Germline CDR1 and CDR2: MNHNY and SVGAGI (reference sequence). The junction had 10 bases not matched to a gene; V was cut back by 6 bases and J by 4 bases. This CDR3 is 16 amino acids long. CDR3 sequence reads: CASRLTGTSCYNEQFF. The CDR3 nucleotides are TGTGCCAGCAGACTAACCGGGACTAGCTGTTACAATGAGCAGTTCTTC.

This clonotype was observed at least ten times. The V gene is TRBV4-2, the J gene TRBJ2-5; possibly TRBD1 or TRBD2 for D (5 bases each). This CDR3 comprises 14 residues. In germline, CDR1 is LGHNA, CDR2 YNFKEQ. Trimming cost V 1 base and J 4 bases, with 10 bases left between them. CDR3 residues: CASSQVTGRETQYF. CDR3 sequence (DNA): TGTGCCAGCAGCCAAGTTACGGGGCGAGAGACCCAGTACTTC.

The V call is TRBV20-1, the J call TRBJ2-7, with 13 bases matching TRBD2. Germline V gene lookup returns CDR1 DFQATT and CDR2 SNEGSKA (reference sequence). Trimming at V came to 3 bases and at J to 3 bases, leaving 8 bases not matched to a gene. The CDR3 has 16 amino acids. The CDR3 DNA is TGCAGTGCTAGGGAGAGGACTAGCGGGAGTATCTACGAGCAGTACTTC. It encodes CSARERTSGSIYEQYF.

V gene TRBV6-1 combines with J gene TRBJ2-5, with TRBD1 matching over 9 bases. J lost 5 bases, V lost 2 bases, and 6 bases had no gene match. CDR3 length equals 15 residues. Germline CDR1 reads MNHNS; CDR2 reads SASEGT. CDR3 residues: CASSERGTGMETQYF. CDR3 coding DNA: TGTGCCAGCAGTGAAAGGGGGACAGGGATGGAGACCCAGTACTTC.

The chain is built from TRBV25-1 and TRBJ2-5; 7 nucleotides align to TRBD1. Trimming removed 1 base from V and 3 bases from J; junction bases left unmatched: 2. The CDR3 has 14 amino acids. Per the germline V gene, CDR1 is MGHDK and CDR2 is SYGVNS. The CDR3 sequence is CASSESRGKETQYF. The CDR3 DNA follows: TGTGCCAGCAGTGAATCCAGGGGGAAAGAGACCCAGTACTTC.

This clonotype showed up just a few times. The CDR3 spells CSAITGTQYTDTQYF. CDR3 bases: TGCAGTGCCATAACCGGGACCCAATACACAGATACGCAGTATTTT. The V gene is TRBV20-1, the J gene TRBJ2-3; D is tentatively TRBD1 or TRBD2 (5 bases each). CDR1 and CDR2 from the germline V gene are DFQATT and SNEGSKA (reference sequence). The CDR3 spans 15 residues. Trimming removed 6 bases from V and 2 bases from J, with 18 bases in between.

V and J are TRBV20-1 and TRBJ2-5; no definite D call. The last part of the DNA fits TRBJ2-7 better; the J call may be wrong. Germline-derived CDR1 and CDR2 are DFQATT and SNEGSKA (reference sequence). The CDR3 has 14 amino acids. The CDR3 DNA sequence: TGCAGTGCTAGGGCAGAAGGTTTGACCTACGAGCAGTACTTC. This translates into CSARAEGLTYEQYF.

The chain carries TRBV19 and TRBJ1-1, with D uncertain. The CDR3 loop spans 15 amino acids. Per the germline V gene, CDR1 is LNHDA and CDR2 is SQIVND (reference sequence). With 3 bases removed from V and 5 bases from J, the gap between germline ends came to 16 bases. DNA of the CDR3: TGTGCCAGTAGTATTGATCCAGGTCAGGATACTGAAGCTTTCTTT. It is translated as CASSIDPGQDTEAFF.

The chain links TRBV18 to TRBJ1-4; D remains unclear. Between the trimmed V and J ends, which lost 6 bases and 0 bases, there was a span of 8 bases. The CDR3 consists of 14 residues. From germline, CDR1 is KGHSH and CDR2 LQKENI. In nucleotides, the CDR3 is TGTGCCAGCTCCCAACTTGCAACTAATGAAAAACTGTTTTTT. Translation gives CASSQLATNEKLFF. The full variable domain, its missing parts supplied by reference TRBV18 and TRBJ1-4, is NAGVMQNPRHLVRRRGQEARLRCSPMKGHSHVYWYRQLPEEGLKFMVYLQKENIIDESGMPKERFSAEFPKEGPSILRIQQVVRGDSAAYFCASSQLATNEKLFFGSGTQLSVL.

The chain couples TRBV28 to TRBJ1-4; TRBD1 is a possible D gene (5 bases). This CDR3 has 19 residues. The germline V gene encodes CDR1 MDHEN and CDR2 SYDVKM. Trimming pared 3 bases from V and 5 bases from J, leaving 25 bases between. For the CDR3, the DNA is TGTGCCAGCAGTTTGTTTATCATCGCTCCCAGGGACTCCAATGAAAAACTGTTTTTT. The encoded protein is CASSLFIIAPRDSNEKLFF.

CDR3 in amino acids: CASSEPGVNTEAFF. The DNA for the CDR3 is TGTGCCAGCAGTGAACCTGGGGTAAACACTGAAGCTTTCTTT. This chain links TRBV25-1 with TRBJ1-1; D remains unclear. V lost 2 bases, J lost 2 bases, and 9 bases lay in between. The CDR3 is made up of 14 amino acids. Germline CDR1 MGHDK, CDR2 SYGVNS.

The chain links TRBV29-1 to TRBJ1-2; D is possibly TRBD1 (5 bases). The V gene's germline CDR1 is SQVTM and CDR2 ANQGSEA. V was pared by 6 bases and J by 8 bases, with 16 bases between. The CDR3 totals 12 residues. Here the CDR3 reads CSVLGGAWGYTF. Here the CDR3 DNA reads TGCAGCGTCCTAGGAGGGGCTTGGGGCTACACCTTC. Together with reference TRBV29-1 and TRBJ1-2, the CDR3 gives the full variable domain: SAVISQKPSRDICQRGTSLTIQCQVDSQVTMMFWYRQQPGQSLTLIATANQGSEATYESGFVIDKFPISRPNLTFSTLTVSNMSPEDSSIYLCSVLGGAWGYTFGSGTRLTVV.